This TCR beta chain was obtained from a study of naive and memory T cell subsets. The study, taken as a whole, reports: TCR transcript changes with activation or differentiation may affect this RNA method.

Four PCR rounds used nested alpha and beta constant region primers plus the SP2 primer. Alpha and beta constant region primers primed reverse transcription for blood and skin samples. TCRdb called the UMI-ligation and nested PCR reads again in MiXCR, with one record for every CDR3 protein. The sample yields 20,000 to 25,000 distinct CDR3 sequences, roughly 6% seen once. Treatment noted: skin biopsy from PPD injection site in Mantoux-positive individual. An oligonucleotide containing a UMI was ligated to the 3' end of TCR cDNA. Biopsied sites were PPD injections in people with a positive Mantoux test. Reverse transcription used DNase-treated unsorted total RNA, aiming for roughly 1 to 1,100 ng. With V trimmed by 5 bases and J by 2 bases, 11 bases remained unmatched. The CDR3 runs to 15 residues. Germline assignment: CDR1 SQVTM and CDR2 ANQGSEA. This clonotype was found a few times. Antigen: not known.

The sequencing here drew on skin, taken from a tuberculin skin test site. This chain joins TRBV29-1 and TRBJ1-2; 7 bases are shared with TRBD1. The sequence was collected from an adult in good health. CDR3 protein: CSVPDRLQGNYGYTF. CDR3 sequence (DNA): TGCAGCGTTCCGGACAGGCTTCAGGGGAACTATGGCTACACCTTC.